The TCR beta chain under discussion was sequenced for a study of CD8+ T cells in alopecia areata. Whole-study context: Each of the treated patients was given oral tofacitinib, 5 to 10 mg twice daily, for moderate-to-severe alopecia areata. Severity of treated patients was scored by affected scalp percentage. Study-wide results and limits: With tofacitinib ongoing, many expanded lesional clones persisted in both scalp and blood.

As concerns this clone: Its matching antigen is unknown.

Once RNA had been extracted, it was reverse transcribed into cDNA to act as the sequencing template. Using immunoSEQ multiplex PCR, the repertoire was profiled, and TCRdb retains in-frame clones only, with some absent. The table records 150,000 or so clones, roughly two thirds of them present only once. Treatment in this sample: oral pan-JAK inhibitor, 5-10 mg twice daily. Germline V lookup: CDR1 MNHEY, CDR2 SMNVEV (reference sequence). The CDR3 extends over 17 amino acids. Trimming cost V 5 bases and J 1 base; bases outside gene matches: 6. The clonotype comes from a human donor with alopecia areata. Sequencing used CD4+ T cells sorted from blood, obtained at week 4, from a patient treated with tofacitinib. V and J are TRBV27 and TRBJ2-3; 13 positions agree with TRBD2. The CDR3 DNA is TGTGCCAGCAGTCCCTTCGGACTAGCGGGGGGCACAGATACGCAGTATTTT. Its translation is CASSPFGLAGGTDTQYF.